Reported below is one T cell receptor (beta chain). Its antigen is undetermined. Mouse names are used for the genes. The CDR3 goes on 4 residues after the read ends, and that part is filled in from the germline J gene. This CDR3 region has 13 residues. In germline, CDR1 is MNHDT, CDR2 YYDKIL. Extraction of RNA preceded its reverse transcription into cDNA, which served as the sequencing template. The protocol was immunoSEQ multiplex PCR, while the TCRdb copy is restricted to in-frame clones and leaves out a portion. The sample contains some 110,000 clones, none occurring once; 15% to 20% lies in the top ten. This specimen comes from a study of CD8+ T cells in alopecia areata. In the study overall: Roughly 7-10-week-old female C3H/HeJ mice were grafted with skin from spontaneously alopecic 6-12-month-old C3H/HeJ graft donors. Overall study findings and caveats: Among patients, TCR sharing was less clear than in mice, a difference possibly due in part to HLA diversity in the patient population.

The receptor's source is a C3H/HeJ mouse with alopecia areata. This strain's MHC haplotype is H2-k. The V gene is TRBV17, the J gene TRBJ1-1, with a possible D match to TRBD1 (5 bases). The sample was lesional skin. This CDR3 reads CASSRSSGTEVFF. CDR3 DNA, as far as it was read: TGTGCTAGCAGTAGATCTTCAGGGACA.